The sequence of this T cell receptor beta chain was determined in a study of T cell clusters in autoimmune cytopenias. Turning to the study itself: The median distinct TRB clonotype count was roughly 2,400 per sample, from a median 51,575 reads.

The CDR3 extends over 15 amino acids. Germline V gives CDR1 SGHRS, CDR2 YFSETQ. TRB rearrangements were amplified by touch-down multiplex PCR with mixed TRB-A/B primers. TCRdb re-called the multiplex PCR reads; one entry per CDR3 protein, DNA not given. This sample's clone table lists 15,000 or so distinct CDR3 sequences. Some 38,000 genome equivalents of blood DNA were amplified for TRB. V and J are TRBV5-1 and TRBJ2-3; as DNA is missing, the TRBD1 call by TCRdb cannot be tested. The sample consisted of peripheral blood. The receptor comes from a human donor with an autoimmune cytopenia or autoimmune hepatitis (not recorded which). CDR3 amino acids: CASSPGTGKTDTQYF.